This TCR beta chain was obtained from a study of T-cell memory formation after mild COVID-19. Overall study findings and caveats: Second-wave clones that peaked on day 37 lacked confirmed SARS-CoV-2 specificity.

Comment on this clonotype: Its antigen remains unidentified.

MiXCR, run by TCRdb on the 5' RACE reads, gives a single entry per CDR3 protein. The data show fewer than 700,000 distinct CDR3 sequences, about 20% seen once. J lost 3 bases, V lost 1 base, and 9 bases had no gene match. The CDR3 runs to 17 residues. Germline V gene lookup returns CDR1 SGDLS and CDR2 YYNGEE. Sequencing was done on a sample of PBMCs or a T cell subset sorted from them (not recorded which). The clonotype was recovered from an adult woman who had mild COVID-19 (a few samples of this study predate the infection). Cell type and time point are not known. The genes are TRBV9 and TRBJ2-2; 7 bases match TRBD2. The CDR3 bases are TGTGCCAGCAGCGTATCCCCCAGCGGGGAGTACACCGGGGAGCTGTTTTTT. Residues: CASSVSPSGEYTGELFF.